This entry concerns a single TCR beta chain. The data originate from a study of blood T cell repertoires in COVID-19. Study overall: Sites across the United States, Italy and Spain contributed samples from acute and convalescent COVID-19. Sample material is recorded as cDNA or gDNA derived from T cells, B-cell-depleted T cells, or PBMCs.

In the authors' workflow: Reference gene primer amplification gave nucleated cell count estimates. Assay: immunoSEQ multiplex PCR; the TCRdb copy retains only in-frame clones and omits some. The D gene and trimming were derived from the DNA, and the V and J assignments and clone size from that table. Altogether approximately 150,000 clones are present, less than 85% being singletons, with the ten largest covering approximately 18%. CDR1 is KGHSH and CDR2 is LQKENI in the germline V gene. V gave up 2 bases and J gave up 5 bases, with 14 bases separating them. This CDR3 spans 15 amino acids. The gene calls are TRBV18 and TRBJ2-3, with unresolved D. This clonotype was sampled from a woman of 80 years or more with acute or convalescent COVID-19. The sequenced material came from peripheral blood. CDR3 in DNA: TGTGCCAGCTCACCAGTCCCCACCGAGAGAGATACGCAGTATTTT. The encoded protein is CASSPVPTERDTQYF.